This T cell receptor beta chain was documented in a study of cytomegalovirus exposure and HLA in healthy donors. Overall study findings and caveats: Through in vitro validation, three CMV-associated chains were shown to be specific for CMV antigens. The majority of TCR sequences were rare, yet some public TCRs appeared in many donors.

Worth noting for this clone: What it recognizes is unknown.

This CDR3 comprises 14 residues. Germline assignment: CDR1 MNHEY and CDR2 SVGAGI. Trimming at V came to 6 bases and at J to 6 bases, leaving 7 bases not matched to a gene. Clones were read by immunoSEQ multiplex PCR, and TCRdb kept only the in-frame ones, dropping some. The sample gives 100,000 to 150,000 clones, approximately 90% of which show up once; 1.5% to 2% is in the top ten. This chain uses TRBV6-5 with TRBJ1-2, with 10 bases that match TRBD1. The receptor's source is a woman aged 18-30 years in good health and CMV-seronegative. Sequenced input: PBMCs. The CDR3: CASRRNDRGHGYTF. As DNA, the CDR3 is TGTGCCAGCAGACGAAACGACAGGGGGCATGGCTACACCTTC.